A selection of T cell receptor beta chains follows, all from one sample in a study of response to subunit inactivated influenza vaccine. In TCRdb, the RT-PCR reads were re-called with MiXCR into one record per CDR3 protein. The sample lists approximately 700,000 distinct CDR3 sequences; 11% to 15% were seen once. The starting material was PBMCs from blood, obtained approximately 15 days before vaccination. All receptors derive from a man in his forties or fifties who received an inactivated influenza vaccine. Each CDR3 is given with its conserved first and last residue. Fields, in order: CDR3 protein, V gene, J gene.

CAISGWQRGLQETQYF,TRBV10-3,TRBJ2-5
CASSQGARLSPTDTQYF,TRBV3-1,TRBJ2-3
CASRIGTQSNQPQHF,TRBV27,TRBJ1-5
CASSLAETGTYEQYF,TRBV5-1,TRBJ2-7
CSGGVGVDYNEQFF,TRBV29-1,TRBJ2-1
CASNTRGLANGDEQFF,TRBV5-5,TRBJ2-1
CASSLYQGANTGELFF,TRBV7-9,TRBJ2-2
CATSRDIGPGNTIYF,TRBV15,TRBJ1-3
CASSYGGRLYNEQFF,TRBV6-2/TRBV6-3,TRBJ2-1
CASSLTLGPFGAFF,TRBV28,TRBJ1-1
CSANFKGRREGLTAYEQYF,TRBV20-1,TRBJ2-7
CASSLLTGAHETQYF,TRBV5-1,TRBJ2-5
CSARTGSADTQYF,TRBV20-1,TRBJ2-3
CSVVGGRPDTQYF,TRBV29-1,TRBJ2-3
CASSQDSGTPDLF,TRBV4-2,TRBJ1-1
CASSPEGGVNQPQHF,TRBV7-9,TRBJ1-5
CASSIDRVAGDVGEQFF,TRBV19,TRBJ2-1
CASSLEQHNYGYTF,TRBV5-5,TRBJ1-2
CASSLWQASYEQYF,TRBV11-2,TRBJ2-7
CASSPTSAPRGETQYF,TRBV3-1,TRBJ2-5
CASSGIGIGTQYF,TRBV6-1,TRBJ2-3
CSAWVQDTGELFF,TRBV20-1,TRBJ2-2
CASSSRVKEPEQFF,TRBV27,TRBJ2-1
CASGDYQETQYF,TRBV19,TRBJ2-5
CASRRTVGTDTQYF,TRBV12-3/TRBV12-4,TRBJ2-3
CASSPPGTHYGYTF,TRBV5-1,TRBJ1-2
CASSYRQGSTDTQYF,TRBV7-9,TRBJ2-3
CASSQDPPGLAGLNTGELFF,TRBV4-2,TRBJ2-2
CSARRLERRYEQFF,TRBV20-1,TRBJ2-1
CASSPGSTNEKLFF,TRBV6-1,TRBJ1-4
CASSSPQGGGQFF,TRBV5-1,TRBJ2-1
CASREGGQETQYF,TRBV6-1,TRBJ2-5
CASSLIGFGETQYF,TRBV7-6,TRBJ2-5
CASSLKGLSYEQYF,TRBV27,TRBJ2-7
CASKDWASGGAGYNEQFF,TRBV4-1,TRBJ2-1
CSVDGTGLSPYYGEQFF,TRBV29-1,TRBJ2-1
CSVAGKDTQYF,TRBV29-1,TRBJ2-3
CASSGSGDGGYTF,TRBV5-1,TRBJ1-2
CASSQGVLAANNEQFF,TRBV3-1,TRBJ2-1
CASSSFSENEQFF,TRBV6-2/TRBV6-3,TRBJ2-1
CATSDFSTSGRYEQYF,TRBV24-1,TRBJ2-7
CSGSETSGSGDEQFF,TRBV29-1,TRBJ2-1
CAWSVFGSNYGYTF,TRBV30,TRBJ1-2
CASSSRTHSYEQYF,TRBV7-9,TRBJ2-7
CASSRGQDGYTF,TRBV6-2/TRBV6-3,TRBJ1-2
CASSVLDNRETQYF,TRBV9,TRBJ2-5
CSVSGGRRDQETQYF,TRBV29-1,TRBJ2-5
CASSLSGSTEAFF,TRBV7-3,TRBJ1-1
CASSLAPAGTWSTGELFF,TRBV28,TRBJ2-2
CASSLIGISVINEQFF,TRBV7-9,TRBJ2-1
CASSLGQYPSTDTQYF,TRBV5-1,TRBJ2-3
CASSLAEYYEQYF,TRBV5-1,TRBJ2-7
CASIPAGVWHEQFF,TRBV28,TRBJ2-1
CASSRDRGAYEQYF,TRBV4-1,TRBJ2-7
CASSFGTEKRRSSYEQYF,TRBV9,TRBJ2-7
CASSLLPWGRRNEQFF,TRBV12-3/TRBV12-4,TRBJ2-1
CSAAQPGLDSHEQYF,TRBV20-1,TRBJ2-7